This T cell receptor (beta chain) came from a study of monozygotic twins with inflammatory bowel disease. TCRdb reprocessed the 5' RACE reads, keeping one entry per CDR3 protein, no DNA. This sample's table reports roughly 150,000 distinct CDR3 sequences. Germline V gives CDR1 SGHRS, CDR2 YFSETQ. The CDR3 runs 14 residues. The rearrangement links TRBV5-1 to TRBJ1-1. This clonotype originated in a human donor with ulcerative colitis or Crohn's disease, or a healthy co-twin of an affected twin (not recorded which). Sequencing was performed on blood. The CDR3 sequence is CASSFSGRDTEAFF.